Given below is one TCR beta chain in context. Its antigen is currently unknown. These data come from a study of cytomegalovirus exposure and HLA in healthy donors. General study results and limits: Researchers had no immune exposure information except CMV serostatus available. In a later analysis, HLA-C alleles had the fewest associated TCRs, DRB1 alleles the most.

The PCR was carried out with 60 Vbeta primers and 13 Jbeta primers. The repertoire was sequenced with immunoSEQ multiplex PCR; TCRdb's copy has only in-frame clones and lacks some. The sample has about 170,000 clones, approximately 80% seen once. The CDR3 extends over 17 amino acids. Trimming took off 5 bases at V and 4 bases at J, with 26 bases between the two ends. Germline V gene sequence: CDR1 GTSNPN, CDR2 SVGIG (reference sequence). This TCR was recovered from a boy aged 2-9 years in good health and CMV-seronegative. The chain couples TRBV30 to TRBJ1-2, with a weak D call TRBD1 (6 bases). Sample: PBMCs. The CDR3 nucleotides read TGTGCCTGGTCAGTCCCCCTTTTCGCAGGGGTGGGCTATGGCTACACCTTC. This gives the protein CAWSVPLFAGVGYGYTF.